What follows are 21 T cell receptor beta chains derived from one specimen sequenced in a study of cytomegalovirus exposure and HLA in healthy donors. This PCR relied on a set of 60 Vbeta primers and 13 Jbeta primers. This table comes from immunoSEQ multiplex PCR, and its TCRdb copy is limited to in-frame clones, with some not included. The sample includes some 140,000 clones, about three quarters of them seen just once. The sample consisted of PBMCs. These receptors were taken from a male donor in good health and CMV-seropositive.

This clone was counted a few times. The chain employs TRBV6-4 and TRBJ2-3; D is undetermined. This CDR3 is 13 amino acids long. The ends were cut back, 3 bases at V and 2 bases at J, with 6 bases in the middle. The germline V gene encodes CDR1 MRHNA and CDR2 SNTAGT. The DNA for the CDR3 is TGTGCCAGCAGTGAGGGCGACACAGATACGCAGTATTTT. Protein: CASSEGDTDTQYF.

CDR3 loop: CATSREIGTGPLGYGYTF. The CDR3 DNA reads TGTGCCACCAGCAGAGAAATCGGGACAGGGCCCCTCGGCTATGGCTACACCTTC. The J gene is TRBJ1-2, the V gene TRBV15; TRBD1 aligns across 9 bases. From germline, CDR1 is LNHNV and CDR2 YYDKDF (reference sequence). Trimming cost V 0 bases and J 4 bases; bases outside gene matches: 12. The length of the CDR3 is 18 residues.

This clone has a single count. The chain links TRBV29-1 to TRBJ2-7; D is perhaps TRBD1 (5 bases). Trimming removed 0 bases at V and 3 bases at J, with 9 bases between. Germline CDR1 and CDR2: SQVTM and ANQGSEA. The CDR3 is 13 amino acids. Here the CDR3 DNA reads TGCAGCGTTGAAGATCTAAGGGGCTACGAGCAGTACTTC. Translating gives CSVEDLRGYEQYF.

The chain carries TRBV10-2 and TRBJ1-3; 7 bases agree with TRBD1. Germline V CDR1 and CDR2: WSHSY, SAAADI. Trimming at V came to 6 bases and at J to 6 bases, leaving 5 bases not matched to a gene. CDR3 length: 13 residues. CDR3 residues: CASRRTGENTIYF. The CDR3 region has the DNA TGCGCCAGCAGAAGGACAGGTGAAAACACCATATATTTT.

This clone was found a few times. The V and J genes are TRBV27 and TRBJ2-3; D is undetermined. The CDR3 is 15 amino acids. Germline-derived CDR1 and CDR2 are MNHEY and SMNVEV (reference sequence). V lost 3 bases and J lost 1, with 11 bases in between. The CDR3 DNA reads as TGTGCCAGCAGTTTTTTAGTAGCTGGCACAGATACGCAGTATTTT. It is translated as CASSFLVAGTDTQYF.

The chain has TRBV18 and TRBJ2-2; D perhaps matches TRBD1 (6 bases). Between the trimmed V and J ends, which lost 3 bases and 4 bases, there was a span of 12 bases. The CDR3 sequence is 15 residues long. Per germline, CDR1 KGHSH and CDR2 LQKENI. CDR3 DNA: TGTGCCAGCTCACCTGGACAGAAATTCACCGGGGAGCTGTTTTTT. It translates to CASSPGQKFTGELFF.

This rearrangement joins TRBV9 to TRBJ1-3, with TRBD1 matching 12 bases. The CDR3 is 16 residues long. The V and J ends lost 0 bases and 4 bases, in that order; junction bases with no gene match: 2. Germline V CDR1 and CDR2: SGDLS, YYNGEE. The CDR3 loop is CASSVVGQGAGNTIYF. The DNA of the CDR3 is TGTGCCAGCAGCGTAGTGGGACAGGGGGCAGGAAACACCATATATTTT.

This clone appeared a single time. The V gene is TRBV7-2, the J gene TRBJ2-1; D is possibly TRBD2 (6 bases). Trimming took off 5 bases at V and 5 bases at J, with 25 bases between the two ends. Germline CDR1 and CDR2: SGHTA and FQGNSA. This CDR3 has 18 residues. The CDR3 nucleotides are TGTGCCAGCAGCACCTGGAAGTCCCTTAGCGGAGGTCACAATGAGCAGTTCTTC. It encodes CASSTWKSLSGGHNEQFF.

This clone was counted between two and nine times. The CDR3, as DNA: TGCGCCAGCAGCCAGGGGACTAGCGGGGGTAGCTACGAGCAGTACTTC. Translating it yields CASSQGTSGGSYEQYF. The chain is built from TRBV5-1 and TRBJ2-7; 14 nucleotides line up with TRBD2. This CDR3 has 16 residues. Germline values: CDR1 SGHRS, CDR2 YFSETQ. The V segment lost 4 bases and the J segment 3 bases; nucleotides outside the gene matches: 6. Combining the CDR3 with reference TRBV5-1 and TRBJ2-7 gives the whole variable domain KAGVTQTPRYLIKTRGQQVTLSCSPISGHRSVSWYQQTPGQGLQFLFEYFSETQRNKGNFPGRFSGRQFSNSRSEMNVSTLELGDSALYLCASSQGTSGGSYEQYFGPGTRLTVT.

J is TRBJ1-5 and V is TRBV2, with a tentative D call TRBD1 (5 bases). The V and J ends lost 7 bases and 7 bases respectively, with 14 bases between them. Germline-derived CDR1 and CDR2 are SNHLY and FYNNEI. The CDR3 sequence is 13 residues long. In DNA form, the CDR3 reads TGTGCCAGCAAGGGCAGGGTGGAACAGCCCCAGCATTTT. Encoded protein: CASKGRVEQPQHF.

J is TRBJ1-1 and V is TRBV7-2; no firm D call. The germline gives CDR1 SGHTA, CDR2 FQGNSA. The length of the CDR3 is 14 residues. V was clipped by 0 bases and J by 0 bases, with 5 bases between them. DNA of the CDR3: TGTGCCAGCAGCTTAGCTCGTCTGAACACTGAAGCTTTCTTT. Amino acids: CASSLARLNTEAFF.

The chain combines TRBV19 with TRBJ1-1, with TRBD1 identical over 10 bases. The V and J ends lost 4 bases and 10 bases, in that order; junction bases with no gene match: 12. CDR1 and CDR2 (germline): LNHDA, SQIVND (reference sequence). The CDR3 consists of 15 residues. The CDR3 sequence is CASSKPETGGEIAFF. CDR3 nucleotides: TGTGCCAGTAGTAAGCCGGAGACAGGGGGCGAGATAGCTTTCTTT.

This clone was seen more than once but under ten times. The chain has TRBV11-2 and TRBJ2-5, with 11 bases aligning to TRBD2. The CDR3 loop spans 17 amino acids. Trimming removed 5 bases from V and 3 bases from J; junction bases left unmatched: 11. The germline V gene has CDR1 SGHAT and CDR2 FQNNGV. This chain's CDR3 is CASSIPIAGGTKETQYF. DNA of the CDR3: TGTGCCAGCAGCATTCCGATAGCGGGGGGGACCAAAGAGACCCAGTACTTC.

On this clone itself: This sample also contains other DNA sequences that code for the same CDR3. V and J are TRBV19 and TRBJ1-1, with TRBD1 matching 7 bases. Germline values: CDR1 LNHDA, CDR2 SQIVND (reference sequence). The CDR3 is 14 amino acids. V lost 1 base, J lost 2 bases, and 1 base stayed unmatched. This chain's CDR3 is CASSIGQGNTEAFF. The DNA of the CDR3 is TGTGCCAGTAGTATAGGACAGGGAAACACTGAAGCTTTCTTT.

The V call is TRBV28, the J call TRBJ2-7; D is perhaps TRBD1 (7 bases). V was shortened by 8 bases and J by 5 bases, with 16 bases between the two germline ends. CDR1 and CDR2 (germline): MDHEN, SYDVKM. The CDR3 contains 13 residues. CDR3 amino acids: CASCQGGQNEQYF. CDR3 coding DNA: TGTGCCAGCTGTCAGGGGGGACAAAACGAGCAGTACTTC.

V gene TRBV5-6 combines with J gene TRBJ1-1; D not resolved. V was pared by 0 bases and J by 2 bases, with 5 bases between. Germline V gene data show CDR1 as SGHDT and CDR2 as YYEEEE. The CDR3 consists of 13 residues. The CDR3 nucleotides are TGTGCCAGCAGCTTGGACAGTAACACTGAAGCTTTCTTT. Translated, it gives CASSLDSNTEAFF.

The chain employs TRBV7-8 and TRBJ2-7; a possible D gene is TRBD1 (5 bases). Germline V gives CDR1 SGHVS, CDR2 FQNEAQ. The CDR3 totals 14 residues. V was shortened by 1 base and J by 3 bases, with 10 bases between the two germline ends. The CDR3 DNA reads TGTGCCAGCAGCTTAGGCGGCCAGGGCTACGAGCAGTACTTC. This encodes CASSLGGQGYEQYF.

The J gene is TRBJ2-1, the V gene TRBV29-1; 7 bases are shared with TRBD1. The V segment lost 4 bases and the J segment 3 bases; nucleotides outside the gene matches: 3. The CDR3 sequence is 13 residues long. Germline CDR1 SQVTM, CDR2 ANQGSEA. The CDR3 DNA is TGCAGCGTTGTTAGGACAGGCTACAATGAGCAGTTCTTC. This codes for CSVVRTGYNEQFF.

This chain joins TRBV28 and TRBJ2-5; D remains unclear. The CDR3 contains 15 residues. Trimming left V 5 bases short and J 1 base short, with 14 bases between. Germline CDR1 and CDR2: MDHEN and SYDVKM. This CDR3 is CASSHRYYAQETQYF. CDR3 bases: TGTGCCAGCAGTCATCGGTACTACGCCCAAGAGACCCAGTACTTC.

The J gene is TRBJ2-3, the V gene TRBV28; tentatively, D is TRBD1 (5 bases). The length of the CDR3 is 18 residues. V lost 2 bases to trimming and J lost 0 bases, with 18 bases between them. Germline V CDR1 and CDR2: MDHEN, SYDVKM. The CDR3 nucleotides read TGTGCCAGCAGTTTACCCCAGACAGTTTATCCTAGCACAGATACGCAGTATTTT. It codes for CASSLPQTVYPSTDTQYF.

The chain has TRBV19 and TRBJ2-7; 11 nucleotides align to TRBD2. The length of the CDR3 is 16 residues. Germline-derived CDR1 and CDR2 are LNHDA and SQIVND (reference sequence). The V gene end was trimmed by 5 bases and the J gene end by 5 bases; junction bases not matched to a gene: 11. The CDR3 spells CASSPIAGGPVDEQYF. The CDR3, as DNA: TGTGCCAGTAGTCCTATAGCGGGGGGGCCCGTCGACGAGCAGTACTTC.